This TCR beta chain was captured by sequencing in a study of post-analysis software for immune sequencing data. The authors incorporated unique molecular identifiers into the TCR beta cDNA libraries. Each CDR3 protein is one row after TCRdb ran MiXCR on the PCR reads. The sample lists 600,000 to 750,000 distinct CDR3 sequences; around 64% were seen once. The CDR3 has 11 amino acids. Trimming removed 4 bases at V and 5 bases at J, with 5 bases between. The V gene's germline CDR1 is SQVTM and CDR2 ANQGSEA. Study findings and constraints: The authors found that F measure strongly co-clustered same-batch samples. The five TRBV segments detected at higher frequency in patients than in controls included TRBV5-6, TRBV5-1 and TRBV20-1.

As regards this clonotype: Antigen: not known.

The source of this sequence is a girl aged 2 to 10 with multiple sclerosis. Sequencing used blood. The chain couples TRBV29-1 to TRBJ1-4; D remains ambiguous. Here the CDR3 DNA reads TGCAGCGTTGTTCTAAATGAAAAACTGTTTTTT. Translating gives CSVVLNEKLFF.